This T cell receptor beta chain originates from a study of control samples from healthy donors and cancer patients. Clones were read by immunoSEQ multiplex PCR, and TCRdb kept only the in-frame ones, dropping some. This table holds 75,000 to 100,000 clones, approximately 86% found once. V lost 1 base to trimming and J lost 6 bases, with 16 bases between them. Per germline, CDR1 SGDLS and CDR2 YYNGEE. There are 15 residues in the CDR3. This sequence originates from a man between 25 and 39 years old in good health. This chain links TRBV9 with TRBJ1-2; tentative D call: TRBD1 (5 bases). Sequences were obtained from blood. The CDR3 protein is CASSVYGGEIDGYTF. The DNA of the CDR3 is TGTGCCAGCAGCGTATACGGGGGGGAAATTGATGGCTACACCTTC.